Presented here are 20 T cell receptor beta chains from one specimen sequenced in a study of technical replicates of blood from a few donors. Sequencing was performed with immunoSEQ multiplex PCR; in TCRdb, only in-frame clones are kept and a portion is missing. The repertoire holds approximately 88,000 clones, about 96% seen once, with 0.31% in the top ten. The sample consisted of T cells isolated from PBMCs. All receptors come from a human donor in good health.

The CDR3 DNA follows: TGTGCCAGCAGCTTGTTTCGGGAGGTAGAAGAGACCCAGTACTTC. It translates to CASSLFREVEETQYF. This chain links TRBV5-4 with TRBJ2-5; TRBD2 agrees at 7 bases. Germline V lookup: CDR1 SGHNT, CDR2 YYREEE (reference sequence). This CDR3 spans 15 amino acids. Losses at the gene ends were 1 base for V and 3 bases for J; bases not matched to a gene: 6.

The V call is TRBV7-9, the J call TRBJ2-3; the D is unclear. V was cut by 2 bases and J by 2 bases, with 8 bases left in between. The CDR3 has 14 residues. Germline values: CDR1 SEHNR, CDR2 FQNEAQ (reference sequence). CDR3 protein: CASSLLVSTDTQYF. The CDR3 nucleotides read TGTGCCAGCAGCTTACTAGTGTCCACAGATACGCAGTATTTT.

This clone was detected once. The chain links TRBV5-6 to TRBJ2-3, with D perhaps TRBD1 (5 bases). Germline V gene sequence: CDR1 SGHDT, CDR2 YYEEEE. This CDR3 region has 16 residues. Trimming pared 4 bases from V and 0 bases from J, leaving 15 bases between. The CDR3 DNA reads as TGTGCCAGCAGCACCCCCCAGGGTCCTAGCACAGATACGCAGTATTTT. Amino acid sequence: CASSTPQGPSTDTQYF.

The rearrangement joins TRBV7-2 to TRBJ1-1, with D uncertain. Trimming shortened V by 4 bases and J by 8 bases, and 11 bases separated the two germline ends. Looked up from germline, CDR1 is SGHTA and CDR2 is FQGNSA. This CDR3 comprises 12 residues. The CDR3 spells CASSSDRREAFF. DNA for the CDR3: TGTGCCAGCAGCTCGGACCGGAGGGAAGCTTTCTTT.

The CDR3 loop reads CASSQTGQRSSYEQYF. The DNA for the CDR3 is TGCGCCAGCAGCCAGACCGGACAGAGAAGCTCCTACGAGCAGTACTTC. J is TRBJ2-7 and V is TRBV4-1; the D gene is possibly TRBD1 (6 bases). This CDR3 has 16 amino acids. V lost 3 bases and J 0 bases, leaving 15 bases between the germline ends. Per the germline V gene, CDR1 is MGHRA and CDR2 is YSYEKL.

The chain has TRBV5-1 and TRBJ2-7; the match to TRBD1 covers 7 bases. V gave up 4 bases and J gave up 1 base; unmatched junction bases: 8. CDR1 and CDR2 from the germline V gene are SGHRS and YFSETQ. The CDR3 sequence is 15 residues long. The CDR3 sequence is CASSPRDRASYEQYF. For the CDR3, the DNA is TGCGCCAGCAGCCCGCGTGACAGGGCATCCTACGAGCAGTACTTC.

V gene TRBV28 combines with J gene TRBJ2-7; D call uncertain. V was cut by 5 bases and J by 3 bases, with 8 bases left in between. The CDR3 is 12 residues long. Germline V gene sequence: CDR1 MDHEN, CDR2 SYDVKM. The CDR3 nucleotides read TGTGCCAGCAGTCTAACCCTCTACGAGCAGTACTTC. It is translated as CASSLTLYEQYF.

CDR3 protein: CASSFDSGRGQETQYF. CDR3 coding DNA: TGTGCCAGCAGCTTTGATAGCGGGAGGGGACAAGAGACCCAGTACTTC. This rearrangement joins TRBV11-3 to TRBJ2-5, with 11 bases lining up with TRBD2. The length of the CDR3 is 16 residues. Per germline, CDR1 SGHNT and CDR2 YENEEA. With 3 bases clipped from V and 2 bases from J, the junction kept 5 bases outside the gene matches. The entire variable domain, with the rest obtained from reference TRBV11-3 and TRBJ2-5, is as follows: EAGVVQSPRYKIIEKKQPVAFWCNPISGHNTLYWYLQNLGQGPELLIRYENEEAVDDSQLPKDRFSAERLKGVDSTLKIQPAELGDSAVYLCASSFDSGRGQETQYFGPGTRLLVL.

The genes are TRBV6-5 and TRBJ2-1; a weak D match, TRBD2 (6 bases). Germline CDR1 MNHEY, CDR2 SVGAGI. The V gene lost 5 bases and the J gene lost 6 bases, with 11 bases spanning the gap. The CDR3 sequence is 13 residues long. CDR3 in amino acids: CASSRAGSNEQFF. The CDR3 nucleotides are TGTGCCAGCAGTCGGGCGGGGTCCAATGAGCAGTTCTTC.

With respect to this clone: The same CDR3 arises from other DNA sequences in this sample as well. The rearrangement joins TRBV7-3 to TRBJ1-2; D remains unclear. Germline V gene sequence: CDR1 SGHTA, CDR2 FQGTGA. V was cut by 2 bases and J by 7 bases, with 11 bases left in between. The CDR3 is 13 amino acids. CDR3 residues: CASSLGEGSGYTF. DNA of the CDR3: TGTGCCAGCAGCTTAGGTGAGGGTTCTGGCTACACCTTC.

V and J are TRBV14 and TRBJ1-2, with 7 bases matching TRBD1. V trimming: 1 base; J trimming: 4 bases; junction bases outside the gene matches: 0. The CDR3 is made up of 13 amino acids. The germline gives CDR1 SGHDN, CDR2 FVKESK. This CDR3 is CASSQGQGYGYTF. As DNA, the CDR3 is TGTGCCAGCAGCCAAGGACAGGGCTATGGCTACACCTTC.

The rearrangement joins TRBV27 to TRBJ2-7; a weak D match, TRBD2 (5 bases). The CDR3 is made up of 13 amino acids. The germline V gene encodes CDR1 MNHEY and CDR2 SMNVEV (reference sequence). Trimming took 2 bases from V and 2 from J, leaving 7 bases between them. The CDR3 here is CASSLAGTYEQYF. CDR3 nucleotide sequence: TGTGCCAGCAGTTTAGCGGGTACCTACGAGCAGTACTTC.

CDR3 nucleotides: TGTGCCAGCAGCCCTTTAGCGGGAAGGGCGATGGTGCAGTTCTTC. Protein: CASSPLAGRAMVQFF. The chain carries TRBV9 and TRBJ2-1, with 8 bases matching TRBD2. The length of the CDR3 is 15 residues. Trimming removed 4 bases from V and 12 bases from J; junction bases left unmatched: 15. Looked up from germline, CDR1 is SGDLS and CDR2 is YYNGEE.

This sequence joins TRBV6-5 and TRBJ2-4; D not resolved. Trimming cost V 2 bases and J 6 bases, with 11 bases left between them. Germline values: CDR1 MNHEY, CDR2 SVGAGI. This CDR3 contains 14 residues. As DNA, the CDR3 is TGTGCCAGCAGTTACAACGCGGCCCCAAACATTCAGTACTTC. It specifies CASSYNAAPNIQYF.

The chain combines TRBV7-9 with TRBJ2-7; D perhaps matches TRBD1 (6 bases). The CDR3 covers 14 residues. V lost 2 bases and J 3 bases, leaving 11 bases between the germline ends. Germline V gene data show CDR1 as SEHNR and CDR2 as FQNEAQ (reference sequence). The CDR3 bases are TGTGCCAGCAGCTTACAGGACAGTTACTACGAGCAGTACTTC. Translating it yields CASSLQDSYYEQYF. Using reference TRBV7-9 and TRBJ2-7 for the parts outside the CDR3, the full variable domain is DTGVSQNPRHKITKRGQNVTFRCDPISEHNRLYWYRQTLGQGPEFLTYFQNEAQLEKSRLLSDRFSAERPKGSFSTLEIQRTEQGDSAMYLCASSLQDSYYEQYFGPGTRLTVT.

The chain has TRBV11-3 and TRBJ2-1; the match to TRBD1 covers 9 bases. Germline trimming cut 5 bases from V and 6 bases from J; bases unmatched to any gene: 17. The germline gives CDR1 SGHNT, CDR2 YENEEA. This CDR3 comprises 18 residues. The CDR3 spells CASSPGRFGTGIVNEQFF. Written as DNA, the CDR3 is TGTGCCAGCAGCCCGGGACGTTTCGGGACAGGGATCGTCAATGAGCAGTTCTTC.

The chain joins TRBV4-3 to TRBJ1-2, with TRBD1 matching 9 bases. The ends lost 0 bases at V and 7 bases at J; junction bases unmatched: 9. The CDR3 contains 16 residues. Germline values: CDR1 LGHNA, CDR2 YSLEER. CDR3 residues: CASSQDGLQGARGYTF. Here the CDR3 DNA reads TGCGCCAGCAGCCAAGATGGGTTACAGGGGGCTCGTGGCTACACCTTC.

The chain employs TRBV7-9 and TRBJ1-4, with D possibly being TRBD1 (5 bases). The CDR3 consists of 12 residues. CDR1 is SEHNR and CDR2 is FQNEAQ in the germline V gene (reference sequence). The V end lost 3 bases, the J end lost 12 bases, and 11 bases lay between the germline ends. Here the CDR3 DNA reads TGTGCCAGCAGCTTTGGGGAAGGGGAACTGTTTTTT. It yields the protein CASSFGEGELFF.

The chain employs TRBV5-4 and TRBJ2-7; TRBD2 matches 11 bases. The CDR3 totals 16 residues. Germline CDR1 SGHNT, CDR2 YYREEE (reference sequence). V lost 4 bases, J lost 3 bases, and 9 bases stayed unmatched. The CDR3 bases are TGTGCCAGCAGCGGTGGACTAGCGGGCGGAGTCTACGAGCAGTACTTC. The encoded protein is CASSGGLAGGVYEQYF. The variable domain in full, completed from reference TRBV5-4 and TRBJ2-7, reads ETGVTQSPTHLIKTRGQQVTLRCSSQSGHNTVSWYQQALGQGPQFIFQYYREEENGRGNFPPRFSGLQFPNYSSELNVNALELDDSALYLCASSGGLAGGVYEQYFGPGTRLTVT.

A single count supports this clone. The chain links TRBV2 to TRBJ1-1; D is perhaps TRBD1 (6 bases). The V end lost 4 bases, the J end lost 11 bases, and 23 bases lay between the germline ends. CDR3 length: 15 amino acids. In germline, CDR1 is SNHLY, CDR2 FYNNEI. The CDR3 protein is CASSGPNRDLGGAFF. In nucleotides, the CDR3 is TGTGCCAGCAGTGGACCAAACAGGGACTTGGGGGGGGCTTTCTTT.